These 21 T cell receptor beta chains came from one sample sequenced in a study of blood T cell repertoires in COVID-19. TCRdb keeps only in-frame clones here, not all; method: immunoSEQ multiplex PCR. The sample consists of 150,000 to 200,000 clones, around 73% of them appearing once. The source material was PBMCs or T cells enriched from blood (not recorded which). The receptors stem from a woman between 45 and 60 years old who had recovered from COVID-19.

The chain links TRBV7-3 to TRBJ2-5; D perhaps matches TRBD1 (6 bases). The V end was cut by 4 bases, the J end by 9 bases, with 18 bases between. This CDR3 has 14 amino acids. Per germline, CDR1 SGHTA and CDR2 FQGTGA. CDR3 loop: CASSSGQPTASQYF. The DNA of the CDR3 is TGTGCCAGCAGCTCGGGACAACCTACCGCATCCCAGTACTTC. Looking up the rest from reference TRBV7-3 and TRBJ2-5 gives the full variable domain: GAGVSQTPSNKVTEKGKYVELRCDPISGHTALYWYRQSLGQGPEFLIYFQGTGAADDSGLPNDRFFAVRPEGSVSTLKIQRTERGDSAVYLCASSSGQPTASQYFGPGTRLLVL.

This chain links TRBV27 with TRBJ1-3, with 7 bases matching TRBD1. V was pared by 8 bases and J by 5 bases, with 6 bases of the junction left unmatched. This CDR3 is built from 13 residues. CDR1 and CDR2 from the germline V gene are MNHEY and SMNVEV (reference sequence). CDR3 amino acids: CASASGGRNTIYF. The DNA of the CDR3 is TGTGCCAGCGCCTCAGGGGGTCGAAACACCATATATTTT.

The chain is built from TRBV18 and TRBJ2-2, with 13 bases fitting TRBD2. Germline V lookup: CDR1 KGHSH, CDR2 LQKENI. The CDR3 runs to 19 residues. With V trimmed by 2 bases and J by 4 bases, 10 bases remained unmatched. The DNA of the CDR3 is TGTGCCAGCTCACCATATACGTGGACTAGCGGGAGCGGCACCGGGGAGCTGTTTTTT. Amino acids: CASSPYTWTSGSGTGELFF.

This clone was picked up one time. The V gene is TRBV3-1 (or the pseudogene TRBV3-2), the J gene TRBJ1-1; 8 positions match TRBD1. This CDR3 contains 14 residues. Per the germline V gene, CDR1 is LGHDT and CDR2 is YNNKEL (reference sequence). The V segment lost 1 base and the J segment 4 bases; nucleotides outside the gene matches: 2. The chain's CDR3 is CASSQGQGTTEAFF. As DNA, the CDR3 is TGTGCCAGCAGCCAAGGACAGGGGACCACTGAAGCTTTCTTT.

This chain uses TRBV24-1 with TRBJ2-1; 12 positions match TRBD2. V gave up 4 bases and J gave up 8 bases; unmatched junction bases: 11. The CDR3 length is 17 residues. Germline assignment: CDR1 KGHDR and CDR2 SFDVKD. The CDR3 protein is CATSDTGLAGSQHEQFF. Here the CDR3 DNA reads TGTGCCACCAGTGACACGGGACTAGCGGGTTCCCAGCATGAGCAGTTCTTC.

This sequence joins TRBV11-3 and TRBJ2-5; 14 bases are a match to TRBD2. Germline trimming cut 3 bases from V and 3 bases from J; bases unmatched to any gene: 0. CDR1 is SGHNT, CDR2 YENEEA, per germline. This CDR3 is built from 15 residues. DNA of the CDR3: TGTGCCAGCAGCTTGGGACTAGCGGGAGAAGAGACCCAGTACTTC. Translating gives CASSLGLAGEETQYF.

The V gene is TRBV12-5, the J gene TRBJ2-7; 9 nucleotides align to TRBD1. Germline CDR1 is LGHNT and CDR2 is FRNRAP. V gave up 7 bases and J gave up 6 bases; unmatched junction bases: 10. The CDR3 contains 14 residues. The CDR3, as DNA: TGTGCTAGTGACCCCGACAGGGGGGCCCGCGAGCAGTACTTC. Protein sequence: CASDPDRGAREQYF.

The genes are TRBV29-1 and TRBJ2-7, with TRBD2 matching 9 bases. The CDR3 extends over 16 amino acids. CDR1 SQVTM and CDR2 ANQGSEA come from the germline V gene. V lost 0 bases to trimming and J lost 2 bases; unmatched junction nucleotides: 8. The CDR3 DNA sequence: TGCAGCGTTGAAGATAGTAGGGCTAGCGGGACCTACGAGCAGTACTTC. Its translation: CSVEDSRASGTYEQYF.

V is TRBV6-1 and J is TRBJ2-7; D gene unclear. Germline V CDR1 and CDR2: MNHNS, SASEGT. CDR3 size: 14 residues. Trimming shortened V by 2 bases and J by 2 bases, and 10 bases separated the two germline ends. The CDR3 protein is CASSEMQAPYEQYF. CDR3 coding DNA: TGTGCCAGCAGTGAAATGCAGGCACCCTACGAGCAGTACTTC.

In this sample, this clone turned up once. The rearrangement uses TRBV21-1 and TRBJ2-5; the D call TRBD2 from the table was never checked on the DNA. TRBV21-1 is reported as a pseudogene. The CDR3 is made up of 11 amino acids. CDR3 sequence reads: CASSAQETQYF. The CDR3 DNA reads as TGTGCCAGCAGCGCGCAAGAGACCCAGTACTTC.

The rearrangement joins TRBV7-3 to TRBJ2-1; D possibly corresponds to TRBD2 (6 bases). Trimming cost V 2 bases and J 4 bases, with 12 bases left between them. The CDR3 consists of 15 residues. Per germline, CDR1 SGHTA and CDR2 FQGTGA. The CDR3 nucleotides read TGTGCCAGCAGCTTATGGCCTAGCGAATACAATGAGCAGTTCTTC. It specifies CASSLWPSEYNEQFF.

The CDR3 DNA follows: TGCGCCAGCAGCTTGGTGGGACAGGACGGTGAGCAGTTCTTC. This translates into CASSLVGQDGEQFF. The chain combines TRBV5-1 with TRBJ2-1; 8 bases are a match to TRBD1. The V gene's germline CDR1 is SGHRS and CDR2 YFSETQ. The CDR3 totals 14 residues. After removal of 0 bases from V and 9 bases from J, the junction contained 5 bases not matched to a gene.

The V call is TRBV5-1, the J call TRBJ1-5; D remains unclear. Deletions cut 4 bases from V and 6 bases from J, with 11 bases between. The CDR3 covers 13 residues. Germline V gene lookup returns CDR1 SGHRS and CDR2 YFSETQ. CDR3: CASSLGDSQPQHF. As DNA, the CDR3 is TGCGCCAGCAGCCTCGGGGATAGTCAGCCCCAGCATTTT.

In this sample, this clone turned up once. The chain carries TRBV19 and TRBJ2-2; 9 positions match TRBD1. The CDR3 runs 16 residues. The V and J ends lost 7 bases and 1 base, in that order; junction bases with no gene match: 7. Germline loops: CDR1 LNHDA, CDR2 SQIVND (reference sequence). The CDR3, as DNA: TGTGCCAGTACGACCCCGGGACAGGGGAACACCGGGGAGCTGTTTTTT. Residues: CASTTPGQGNTGELFF.

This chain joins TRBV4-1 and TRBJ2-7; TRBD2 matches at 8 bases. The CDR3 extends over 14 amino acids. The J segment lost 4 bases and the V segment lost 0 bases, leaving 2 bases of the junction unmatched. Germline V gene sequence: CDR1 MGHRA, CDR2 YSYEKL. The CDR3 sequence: CASSQEGLVYEQYF. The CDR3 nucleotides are TGCGCCAGCAGCCAAGAGGGACTAGTTTACGAGCAGTACTTC.

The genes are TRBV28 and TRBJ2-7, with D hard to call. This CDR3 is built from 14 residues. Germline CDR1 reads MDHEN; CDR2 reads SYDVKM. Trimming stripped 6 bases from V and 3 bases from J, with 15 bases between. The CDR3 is CASSSILTFYEQYF. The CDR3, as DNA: TGTGCCAGCAGCTCGATTTTGACTTTCTACGAGCAGTACTTC. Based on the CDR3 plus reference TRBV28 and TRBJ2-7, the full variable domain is DVKVTQSSRYLVKRTGEKVFLECVQDMDHENMFWYRQDPGLGLRLIYFSYDVKMKEKGDIPEGYSVSREKKERFSLILESASTNQTSMYLCASSSILTFYEQYFGPGTRLTVT.

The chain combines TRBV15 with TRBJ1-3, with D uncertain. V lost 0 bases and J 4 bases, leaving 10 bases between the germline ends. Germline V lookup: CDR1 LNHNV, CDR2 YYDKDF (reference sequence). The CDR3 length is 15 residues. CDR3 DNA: TGTGCCACCAGCAGAGAGGTGGGCTTAGGAAACACCATATATTTT. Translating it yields CATSREVGLGNTIYF.

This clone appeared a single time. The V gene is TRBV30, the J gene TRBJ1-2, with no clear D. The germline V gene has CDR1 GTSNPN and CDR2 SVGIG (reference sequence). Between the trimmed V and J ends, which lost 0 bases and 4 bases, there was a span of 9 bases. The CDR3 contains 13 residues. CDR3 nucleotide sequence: TGTGCCTGGAGTGTACCCGCGGGCTATGGCTACACCTTC. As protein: CAWSVPAGYGYTF.

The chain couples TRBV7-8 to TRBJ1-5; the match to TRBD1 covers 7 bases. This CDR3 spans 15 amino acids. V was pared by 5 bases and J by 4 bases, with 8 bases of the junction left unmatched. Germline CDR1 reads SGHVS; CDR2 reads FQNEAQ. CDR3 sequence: CASSAQQGRNQPQHF. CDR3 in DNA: TGTGCCAGCAGCGCCCAACAGGGGAGGAATCAGCCCCAGCATTTT.

CDR3 sequence reads: CASSVGAATSGNTIYF. In DNA form, the CDR3 reads TGTGCCAGCAGTGTTGGGGCAGCCACCTCTGGAAACACCATATATTTT. The chain carries TRBV2 and TRBJ1-3; possibly TRBD1 for D (5 bases). The germline V gene has CDR1 SNHLY and CDR2 FYNNEI. This CDR3 has 16 residues. Trimming cost V 4 bases and J 0 bases, with 13 bases left between them.

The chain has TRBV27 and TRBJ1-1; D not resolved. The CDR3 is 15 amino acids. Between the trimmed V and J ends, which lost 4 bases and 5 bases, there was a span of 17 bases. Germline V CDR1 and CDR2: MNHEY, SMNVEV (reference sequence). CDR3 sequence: CASSYTPSGRTEAFF. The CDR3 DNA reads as TGTGCCAGCAGTTACACACCTTCGGGGAGAACTGAAGCTTTCTTT.